This T cell receptor (beta chain) came from a study of blood T cells in healthy people across ages. Study-level information: Through template switching, about one barcoded beta molecule was captured per two T cells, as measured in model experiments.

The authors ran a second PCR of about 6 to 11 cycles using a sample-barcoded 5' primer and a J-beta primer mix. A template-switch adaptor with 12 random nucleotides tagged each cDNA molecule. The study obtained at least 3 million CDR3-containing paired-end reads from every sample. TCRdb re-analysed the 5' RACE reads in MiXCR, keeping a single row per CDR3 protein. The sample contains about 1.4 million distinct CDR3 sequences, approximately 59% of which appear only once. Deletions cut 6 bases from V and 0 bases from J, with 6 bases between. CDR3 length equals 13 residues. CDR1 is MNHEY, CDR2 SMNVEV, per germline (reference sequence).

The clonotype was recovered from a man aged 18 to 30 in good health. This sequence joins TRBV27 and TRBJ2-1; unclear D gene. The material sequenced was blood. The CDR3 sequence: CASRISSYNEQFF. The CDR3 nucleotides are TGTGCCAGCAGAATCAGCTCCTACAATGAGCAGTTCTTC.